One TCR beta chain is described in this entry. Its antigen remains unknown. These data come from a study of cytomegalovirus exposure and HLA in healthy donors. Across the whole study: Clustering assigned over 70% of the approximately 390 genotyped donors to the Caucasian-associated ancestry cluster. Overall study findings and caveats: In most subjects, TCR beta sequences reportedly gave accurate predictions of HLA-A and HLA-B alleles.

It was with 60 Vbeta and 13 Jbeta primers that the PCR ran. This table comes from immunoSEQ multiplex PCR, and its TCRdb copy is limited to in-frame clones, with some not included. The table has about 130,000 clones, roughly 76% seen once. Looked up from germline, CDR1 is SGHVS and CDR2 is FNYEAQ. V gave up 5 bases and J gave up 5 bases, with 18 bases separating them. This CDR3 is 15 amino acids long. The source is a woman aged 55-70 years in good health and CMV-seropositive. The J gene is TRBJ2-5, the V gene TRBV7-6, with D possibly matching TRBD1 (6 bases). The sample consisted of PBMCs. CDR3 amino acids: CASSPRQGRVETQYF. The CDR3 DNA reads TGTGCCAGCAGCCCCCGCCAGGGGCGGGTGGAGACCCAGTACTTC.